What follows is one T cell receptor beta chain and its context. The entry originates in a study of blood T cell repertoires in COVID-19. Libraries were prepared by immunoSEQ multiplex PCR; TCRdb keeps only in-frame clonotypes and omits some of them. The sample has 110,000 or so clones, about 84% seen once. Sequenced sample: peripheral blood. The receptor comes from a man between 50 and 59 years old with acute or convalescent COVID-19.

As DNA, the CDR3 is TGTGCCAGCAGTATAGCGGGGGCCGTCACAGATACGCAGTATTTT. It translates to CASSIAGAVTDTQYF. The chain employs TRBV6-5 and TRBJ2-3; 9 nucleotides align to TRBD2. V trimming: 5 bases; J trimming: 2 bases; junction bases outside the gene matches: 5. Germline V gene data show CDR1 as MNHEY and CDR2 as SVGAGI. The CDR3 is 15 residues long.